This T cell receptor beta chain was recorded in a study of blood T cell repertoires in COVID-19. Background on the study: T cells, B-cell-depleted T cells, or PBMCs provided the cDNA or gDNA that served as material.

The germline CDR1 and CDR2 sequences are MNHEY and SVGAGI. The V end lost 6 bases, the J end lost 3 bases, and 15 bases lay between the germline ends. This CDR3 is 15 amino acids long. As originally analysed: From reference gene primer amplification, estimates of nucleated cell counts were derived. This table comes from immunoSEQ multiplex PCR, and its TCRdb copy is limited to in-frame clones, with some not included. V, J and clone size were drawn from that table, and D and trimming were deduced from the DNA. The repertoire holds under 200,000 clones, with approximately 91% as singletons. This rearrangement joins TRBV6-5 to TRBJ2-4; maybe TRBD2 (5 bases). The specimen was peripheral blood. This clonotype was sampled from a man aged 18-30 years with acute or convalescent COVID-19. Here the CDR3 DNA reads TGTGCCAGCAGCCGTCTCGGGGTTGGCAAAAACATTCAGTACTTC. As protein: CASSRLGVGKNIQYF.